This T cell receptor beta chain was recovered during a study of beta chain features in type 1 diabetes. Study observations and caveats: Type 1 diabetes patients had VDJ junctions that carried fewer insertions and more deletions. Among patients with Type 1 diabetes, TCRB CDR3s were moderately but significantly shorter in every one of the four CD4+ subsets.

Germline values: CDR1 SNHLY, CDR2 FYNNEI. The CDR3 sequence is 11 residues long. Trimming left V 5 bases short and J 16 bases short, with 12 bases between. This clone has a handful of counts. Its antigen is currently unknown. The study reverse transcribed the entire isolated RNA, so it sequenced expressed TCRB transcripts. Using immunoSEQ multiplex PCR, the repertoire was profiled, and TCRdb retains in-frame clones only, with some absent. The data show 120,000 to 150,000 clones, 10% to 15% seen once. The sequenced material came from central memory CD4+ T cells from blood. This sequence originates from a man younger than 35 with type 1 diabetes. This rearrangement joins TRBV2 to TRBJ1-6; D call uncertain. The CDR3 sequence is CASSRLAGLHF. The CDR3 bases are TGTGCCAGCAGTAGATTAGCCGGGCTCCACTTT.